The clone carrying this T cell receptor (beta chain) was found a few times. Its specificity is not known. This specimen belongs to a study of human T cells and chemical hapten exposure. In the study overall: Throughout a study of 20 to 25 weeks, patients underwent weekly scalp administration of diphenylcyclopropenone doses.

TCRdb redid the calling of the RACE reads with MiXCR, one entry per CDR3 protein. The sample records 80,000 to 100,000 distinct CDR3 sequences, 25% to 35% being singletons. Time point in this sample: patch test 3, about 24 weeks after DPC sensitization. Specified treatment: therapeutic diphenylcyclopropenone sensitization with weekly scalp DPC. Findings and caveats of the study: Relative to control repertoires, expanded TCRs gave rise to significantly more large CDR3 similarity clusters. Alopecia affecting every donor means their immune response may not match healthy people's.

V shed 3 bases and J shed 2 bases, with 7 bases lying between them. The CDR3 sequence is 12 residues long. Germline V gene data show CDR1 as DFQATT and CDR2 as SNEGSKA (reference sequence). The sample in question was whole blood, obtained in connection with sensitization to the hapten diphenylcyclopropenone (DPC). This rearrangement joins TRBV20-1 to TRBJ1-1; no clear D. The sequence came from a man between 35 and 55 years old with alopecia areata. Some clones in this sample may be carry-over from other donors' samples. CDR3 sequence (DNA): TGCAGTGCTAGGACGGAAAACACTGAAGCTTTCTTT. The encoded protein is CSARTENTEAFF.